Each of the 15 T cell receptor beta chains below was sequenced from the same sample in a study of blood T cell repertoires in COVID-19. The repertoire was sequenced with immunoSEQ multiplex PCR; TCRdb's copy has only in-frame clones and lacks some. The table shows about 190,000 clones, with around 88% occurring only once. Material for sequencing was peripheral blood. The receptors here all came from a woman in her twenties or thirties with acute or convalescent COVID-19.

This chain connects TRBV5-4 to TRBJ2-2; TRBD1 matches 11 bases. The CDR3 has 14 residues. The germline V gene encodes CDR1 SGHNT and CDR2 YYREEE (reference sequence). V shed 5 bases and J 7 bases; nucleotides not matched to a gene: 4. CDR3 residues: CASRPGQGGGELFF. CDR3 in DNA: TGTGCCAGCAGACCGGGACAGGGGGGCGGGGAGCTGTTTTTT.

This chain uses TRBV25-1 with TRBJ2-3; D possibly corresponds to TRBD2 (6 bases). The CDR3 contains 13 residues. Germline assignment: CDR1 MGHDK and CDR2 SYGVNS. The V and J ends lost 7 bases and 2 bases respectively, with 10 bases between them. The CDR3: CASTWRDTDTQYF. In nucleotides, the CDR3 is TGTGCCAGCACTTGGAGGGACACAGATACGCAGTATTTT.

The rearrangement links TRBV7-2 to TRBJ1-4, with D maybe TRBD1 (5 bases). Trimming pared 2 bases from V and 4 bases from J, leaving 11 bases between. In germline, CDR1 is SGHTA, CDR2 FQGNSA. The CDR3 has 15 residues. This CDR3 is CASSLRAGLNEKLFF. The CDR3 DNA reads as TGTGCCAGCAGCTTAAGGGCAGGGCTTAATGAAAAACTGTTTTTT.

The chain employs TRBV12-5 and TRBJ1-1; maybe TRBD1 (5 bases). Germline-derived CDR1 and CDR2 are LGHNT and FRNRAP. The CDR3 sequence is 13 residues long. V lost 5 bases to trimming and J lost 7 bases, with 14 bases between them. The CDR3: CASGIQGSGEAFF. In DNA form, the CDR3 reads TGTGCTAGTGGTATCCAGGGATCCGGTGAAGCTTTCTTT.

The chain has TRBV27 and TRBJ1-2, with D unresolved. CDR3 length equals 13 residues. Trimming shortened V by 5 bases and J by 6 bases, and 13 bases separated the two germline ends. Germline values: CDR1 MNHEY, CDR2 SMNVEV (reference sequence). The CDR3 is CASSRSPGNGYTF. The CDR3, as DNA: TGTGCCAGCAGTCGATCTCCGGGGAATGGCTACACCTTC.

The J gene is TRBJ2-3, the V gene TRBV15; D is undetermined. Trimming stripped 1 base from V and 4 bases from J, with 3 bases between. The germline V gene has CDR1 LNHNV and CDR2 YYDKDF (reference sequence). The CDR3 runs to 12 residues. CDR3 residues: CATSRVADTQYF. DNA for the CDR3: TGTGCCACCAGCAGAGTAGCAGATACGCAGTATTTT.

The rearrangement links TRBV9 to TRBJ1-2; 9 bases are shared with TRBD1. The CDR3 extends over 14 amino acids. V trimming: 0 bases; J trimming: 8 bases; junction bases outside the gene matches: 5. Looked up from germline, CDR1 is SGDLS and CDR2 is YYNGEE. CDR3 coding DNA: TGTGCCAGCAGCGTAGACCTCGACAGGGGGGGCTACACCTTC. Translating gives CASSVDLDRGGYTF.

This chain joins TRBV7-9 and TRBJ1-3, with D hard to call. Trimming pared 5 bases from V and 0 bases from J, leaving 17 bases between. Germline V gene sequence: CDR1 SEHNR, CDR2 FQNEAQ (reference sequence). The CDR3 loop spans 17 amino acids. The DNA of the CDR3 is TGTGCCAGCAGCCCTGCGCCAGGCCCTTACTCTGGAAACACCATATATTTT. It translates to CASSPAPGPYSGNTIYF.

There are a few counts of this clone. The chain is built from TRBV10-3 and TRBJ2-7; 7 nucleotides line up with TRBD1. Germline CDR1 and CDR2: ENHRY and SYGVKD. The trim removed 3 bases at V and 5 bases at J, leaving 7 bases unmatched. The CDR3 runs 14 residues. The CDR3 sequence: CAISERQGNNEQYF. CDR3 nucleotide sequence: TGTGCCATCAGTGAACGACAGGGTAACAACGAGCAGTACTTC.

The chain's CDR3 is CASSRGALYEQYF. CDR3 bases: TGTGCCAGCAGCCGGGGGGCCCTCTACGAGCAGTACTTC. The V gene is TRBV5-8, the J gene TRBJ2-7; D might be TRBD2 (7 bases). CDR1 and CDR2 (germline): SGHTS, YDEGEE. CDR3 length equals 13 residues. Trimming removed 4 bases at V and 3 bases at J, with 11 bases between.

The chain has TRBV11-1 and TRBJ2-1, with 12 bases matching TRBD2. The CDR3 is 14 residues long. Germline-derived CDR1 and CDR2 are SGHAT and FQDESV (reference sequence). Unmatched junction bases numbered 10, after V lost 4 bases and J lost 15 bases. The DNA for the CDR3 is TGTGCCAGCAGCTCAATAGTACTAGCGGGAGGCCTGTTCTTC. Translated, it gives CASSSIVLAGGLFF.

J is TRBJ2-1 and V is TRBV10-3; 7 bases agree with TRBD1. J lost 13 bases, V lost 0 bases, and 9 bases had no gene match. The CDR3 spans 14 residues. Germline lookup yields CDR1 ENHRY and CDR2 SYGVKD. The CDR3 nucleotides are TGTGCCATCAGTGAGTCGATAAACCGAGGGGGCCAGTTCTTC. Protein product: CAISESINRGGQFF.

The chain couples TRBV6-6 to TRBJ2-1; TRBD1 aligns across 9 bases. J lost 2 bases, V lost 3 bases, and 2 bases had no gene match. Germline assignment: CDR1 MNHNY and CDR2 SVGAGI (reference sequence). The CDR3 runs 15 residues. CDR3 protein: CASSYRDRAYNEQFF. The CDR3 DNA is TGTGCCAGCAGTTATCGGGACAGGGCCTACAATGAGCAGTTCTTC.

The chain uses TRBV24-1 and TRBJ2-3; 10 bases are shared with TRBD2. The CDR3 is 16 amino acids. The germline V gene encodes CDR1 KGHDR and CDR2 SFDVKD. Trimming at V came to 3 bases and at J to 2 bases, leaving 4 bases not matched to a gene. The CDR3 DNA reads TGTGCCACCAGTGATCCTAGCGGGAGCATCACAGATACGCAGTATTTT. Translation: CATSDPSGSITDTQYF.

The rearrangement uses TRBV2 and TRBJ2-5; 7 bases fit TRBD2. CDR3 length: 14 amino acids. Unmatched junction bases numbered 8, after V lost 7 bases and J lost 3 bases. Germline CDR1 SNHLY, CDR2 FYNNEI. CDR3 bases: TGTGCCAGCACCAGGTGGCTAGCGGAAGAGACCCAGTACTTC. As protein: CASTRWLAEETQYF.